The present entry profiles one T cell receptor beta chain with its context. The antigen it binds to is not known. Base qualities are not at hand, and no much larger clone is one base apart. The germline V gene encodes CDR1 SGHNT and CDR2 YYREEE (reference sequence). Taken from cysteine to phenylalanine, the CDR3 has 14 residues. Only the CDR3 DNA stays, 42 bases, in frame from base 1. Relative to germline, V is 2 bases shorter and J is 3 bases shorter, with 11 bases between their ends. The cohort was made up of 666 healthy bone marrow donors. At the time of sampling, every cohort member was nominally healthy, though immune exposures that went unrecorded were likely present. The donor tested CMV seronegative and was one of the 352 seronegative cohort members. A peripheral blood sample was collected from each donor, and TCR beta sequencing was performed on peripheral blood mononuclear cells. The Qiagen DNeasy Blood Extraction Kit was used to extract genomic DNA from the blood cell samples.

The entry originates in a study of cytomegalovirus exposure and HLA in healthy donors (dated by TCRdb to the late 2010s). Study-wide context: An earlier analysis of roughly 500 of the donors reported approximately 260 Gb of sequence data and some 110 million unique TCR beta sequences obtained from about 179 million T cells. An early release covering roughly 580 HLA-typed donors comprised about 290 gigabases of sequencing data and tens of millions of unique TCR sequences. Of the roughly 390 genotyped donors, around 81% fell in the genetic ancestry cluster associated with self-reported Caucasian donors. The study aimed to test whether signatures of past pathogen exposure could be identified by cataloging public T cell receptors. Using immunosequencing, the study profiled T cell repertoires from around 680 subjects and related those repertoires to cytomegalovirus serostatus. A separate validation cohort of more than 100 different subjects was used in addition to the approximately 640-subject first cohort. The study combined high-throughput TCR immunosequencing, statistical association of individual TCRs with disease status, and machine learning to predict cytomegalovirus infection status. A later analysis re-analyzed previously published TCR beta repertoires from roughly 630 donors and added high-resolution HLA genotyping to study TCR occurrence patterns. Rather than using new phenotypic data, the later analysis identified candidate immune exposures from TCR beta sequences and from how often those sequences occurred across donors. An earlier analysis of 587 of the donors used high-throughput TCR beta sequencing to judge whether each TCR beta V gene segment behaved as functional or pseudogenic. Donor age, sex, ethnicity and CMV serostatus were compiled together with the repertoire data. A later genetic analysis took genome-wide SNP genotypes for 398 of the 666 donors and used that subset as a discovery cohort. Every repertoire in the discovery cohort had been generated on one and the same sequencing platform. HLA typing included class I and class II loci at four-digit resolution. The number of donors typed differed by locus, with 629-630 for A, B, C, DRB1 and DQB1, roughly 550 for DQA1, nearly 610 for DPA1, and 450 to 480 for DPB1. Because of strong linkage in the cohort, roughly 5 DR-DQ haplotypes were treated as single units for association and clustering. Among approximately 370 genotyped donors of the cohort, an average of approximately 240,000 unique TCR beta nucleotide sequences was sequenced per donor, of which roughly 17% were non-productive.

The research as a whole found: The classifier was reported to diagnose cytomegalovirus status with high specificity and sensitivity in both the original cohort and the validation cohort. Because some donors lacked HLA typing at each locus, the association tests relied only on the typed subset. The study listed 164 TCR beta chains as associated with cytomegalovirus. In an earlier analysis of under 600 of the donors, most TCR beta V segments were observed in productive rearrangements about 87% or about 30% of the time, broadly matching IMGT annotations. V-gene and J-gene trimming of TCR beta chains was associated with a missense DCLRE1C variant in a later genetic analysis, and the association was replicated in an independent cohort. The 87-base-pair reads could not distinguish some IMGT-functional V segments, including TRBV6-2 and TRBV6-3, so those segments were excluded. A few of the identified cytomegalovirus-associated TCR beta chains were confirmed in vitro to be specific for cytomegalovirus antigens. According to the authors, the approach could potentially be generalized to other disease states and immunological phenotypes. Most TCR sequences were observed very rarely across donors, whereas some public TCRs were present in many individuals. Only TCR beta chains were sequenced in this cohort, and the absence of alpha or paired-chain data limited detectable features. Correlated functional status among segregating V segments might be attributable to linkage disequilibrium, but an unknown experimental factor could not be ruled out. For the cohort, immune exposure information was limited to CMV serostatus. Most CMV-associated TCR beta chains appeared to be HLA-restricted in a later analysis, and the HLA associations seemed to be driven largely by CMV exposure. A cluster of highly shared sequence variants was judged likely to represent a technical artifact of the sequencing pipeline. In a later genetic analysis, fewer N-insertions in productive TCRs were reported among donors in an Asian-associated ancestry cluster than the roughly 700-donor mean. When HLA alleles, especially DR and DQ, strongly co-occurred, TCR associations were difficult to assign to individual alleles. Compared with equally common non-associated chains, HLA-associated TCR beta chains in a later analysis were more clonally expanded and had lower generation probabilities. In a later analysis, about 17,000 TCR beta sequences were associated with specific HLA alleles at a false discovery rate of 0.05. Presence/absence analyses assumed roughly uniform sequencing depth across donors, an assumption that may not hold. A further reported finding was that TCR beta sequences accurately predicted the HLA-A and HLA-B alleles for most subjects in the first cohort. In a later analysis, the rate of TCR association differed among HLA loci, with DRB1 alleles having the most associated TCRs and HLA-C alleles having the fewest. According to a later analysis, parvovirus B19, influenza, CMV and Epstein-Barr virus appeared linked to several top co-occurrence clusters. Because counts were too low, roughly 16 rarely observed V segments, including chromosome 9 orphons, were excluded from the earlier analysis of roughly 580 of the donors.

Library preparation employed the immunoSEQ multiplex PCR assay. For the multiplex PCR, a mixture combining 60 forward primers for TCR Vbeta segments and 13 reverse primers for TCR Jbeta segments was used. Amplification of the CDR3 region of rearranged TCR beta genes was performed with a multiplex PCR assay on genomic DNA. Amplified TCR beta libraries were sequenced as 87-base-pair reads on the Illumina HiSeq System. From the authors' description of their analysis: A later analysis counted tens of millions of unique TCR beta chains across the approximately 700 repertoires, and 10 million to 12 million of these chains were shared by at least two donors. Raw reads were error-corrected and collapsed into unique sequences by a nearest-neighbor algorithm in which closely related sequences were merged to remove PCR and sequencing errors. Alignment of CDR3 sequences to IMGT reference sequences was used to assign V, D and J gene segments. For a sequence to be retained, a match of at least six nucleotides was required to both a V gene segment and a J gene segment. A rearrangement counted as productive if the CDR3 had no stop codons and remained in frame with V and J, and every other rearrangement counted as non-productive. Following IMGT convention, CDR3 was defined as the stretch from the second conserved V-encoded cysteine up to the conserved J-encoded phenylalanine. The earlier analysis of 587 of the donors excluded sequences that lacked an unambiguous match to a single V gene segment. In an earlier analysis of about 590 of the donors, a V segment was called functional when productive rearrangements were above 56.7%, and segregating when the standard deviation between donors exceeded 5%. To diagnose cytomegalovirus status from the catalog of TCR beta chain sequences, a statistical classification framework was built. In a later analysis, V and J genes were assigned by comparing TCR nucleotide sequences against IMGT/GENE-DB human TR gene sequences. Using the TCRdist pipeline, a later analysis assigned CDR3 sequences along with most-parsimonious VDJ recombination scenarios. In a later analysis, each TCR beta chain was defined by its CDR3 amino acid sequence together with its V-gene family, and reads lacking a unique V-gene family were excluded. To address suspected cross-contamination and a sequencing artifact, a later analysis removed a few hundred highly shared, low-generation-probability nucleotide sequences. In a later analysis, a clonal expansion index for each public chain was calculated from normalized within-repertoire ranks of inferred template counts. Generation probabilities in a later analysis came from a VDJ recombination model fitted to out-of-frame rearrangements, and those results were checked against IGoR. In a later analysis, hypergeometric tests were used to score TCR-TCR, TCR-HLA and TCR-CMV co-occurrence, with a repertoire-size bias correction applied to TCR pairs. False discovery rates were estimated in a later analysis by permuting HLA or CMV assignments 20 times. A later analysis grouped co-occurring TCRs with DBSCAN, adding TCRdist sequence similarity when clustering within HLA-allele-positive subsets. Co-occurrence clustering excluded repertoires with fewer than 30,000 or more than 120,000 public chains, plus five with anomalous nucleotide sharing. TCRdb provides this immuneACCESS table in a form limited to in-frame rearrangements. Some clones are lacking; in checked studies, under half of them reflect an unresolved V gene, and why the rest are absent is not known. For V, J and clone size, that table is used; D and trimming come from the DNA. Across this sample there are 170,000 or so clones, with roughly four fifths seen only once. About 1.6% of the sample rests with the top ten.

The chain employs TRBV5-4 and TRBJ1-1, and TRBD1 may be the D gene, going by 6 matching bases. The TCR comes from a man over 45 in good health and CMV-seronegative. Material for sequencing was PBMCs. CDR3 sequence: CASSLQGWDTEAFF. The DNA sequence is TGTGCCAGCAGCTTACAGGGTTGGGACACTGAAGCTTTCTTT.